A selection of T cell receptor beta chains follows, all from one sample in a study of CD8+CD57+ T cells in acquired aplastic anemia. MiXCR was run by TCRdb on the reads, yielding one entry per CDR3 protein. Among a few hundred thousand distinct CDR3 sequences listed, about half were seen once. Sequenced input: sorted CD4+, CD8+, or CD8+CD57+ T cells (not recorded which) from PBMCs. The receptors were sampled from a human donor with aplastic anemia. Each CDR3 is given with its conserved first and last residue. Each record gives: clone size, V gene, D gene, J gene, CDR3 protein, CDR3 DNA. D genes are given only for firm matches. Expanded clones get a size class; other rows say once, few or many, or leave the size out.

many,TRBV7-2,.,TRBJ2-7,CASSLVANRVRDEQYF,TGTGCCAGCAGCTTAGTGGCTAACAGGGTGAGGGACGAGCAGTACTTC
.,TRBV12-3/TRBV12-4,.,TRBJ1-5,CASSFEGGFGGDYNQPQHF,TGTGCCAGCAGTTTTGAGGGGGGGTTCGGGGGGGACTACAATCAGCCCCAGCATTTT
many,TRBV5-1,.,TRBJ2-5,CASSGSGETQYF,TGCGCCAGCAGTGGTTCGGGAGAGACCCAGTACTTC
many,TRBV20-1,.,TRBJ1-6,CSARRGDAYNSPLHF,TGCAGTGCCAGACGGGGGGATGCCTATAATTCACCCCTCCACTTT
.,TRBV19,.,TRBJ1-1,CASSKAGQLNTEAFF,TGTGCCAGTAGTAAGGCAGGACAACTGAACACTGAAGCTTTCTTT
many,TRBV9,.,TRBJ2-3,CASSVQGLNPGTQYF,TGTGCCAGCAGCGTACAGGGTTTGAACCCGGGTACGCAGTATTTT
.,TRBV12-3/TRBV12-4,.,TRBJ2-1,CASSLAWGVSEQFF,TGTGCCAGCAGTTTAGCTTGGGGGGTGAGTGAGCAGTTCTTC
many,TRBV9,TRBD2,TRBJ2-1,CASSVGGGPENEQFF,TGTGCCAGCAGCGTAGGCGGGGGGCCAGAAAATGAGCAGTTCTTC
.,TRBV20-1,TRBD1,TRBJ1-5,CSARETGGPGRGNQPQHF,TGCAGTGCTAGGGAAACAGGGGGGCCAGGGAGGGGCAATCAGCCCCAGCATTTT
.,TRBV7-9,.,TRBJ1-6,CASSPSGGRISSPLHF,TGTGCCAGCAGCCCTAGTGGGGGGCGAATCTCTTCACCCCTCCACTTT
many,TRBV7-2,.,TRBJ2-7,CASSFFDKTYEQYF,TGTGCCAGCAGCTTCTTCGACAAGACCTACGAGCAGTACTTC
once,TRBV10-3,.,TRBJ1-4,CAIKGSNEKLFF,TGTGCCATCAAGGGGAGTAATGAAAAACTGTTTTTT
.,TRBV5-1,TRBD2,TRBJ2-3,CASSLGERGALDTQYF,TGCGCCAGCAGCTTGGGCGAGCGGGGGGCGCTGGATACGCAGTATTTT
few,TRBV7-9,.,TRBJ1-2,CASSLGGGFYGYTF,TGTGCCAGCAGCTTAGGCGGGGGCTTCTATGGCTACACCTTC
.,TRBV7-9,TRBD1,TRBJ2-7,CASSLGGQFYEQYF,TGTGCCAGCAGCTTAGGGGGACAGTTCTACGAGCAGTACTTC
.,TRBV7-3,.,TRBJ2-7,CASSGLSSYEQYF,TGTGCCAGTTCAGGCCTTAGCTCCTACGAGCAGTACTTC
.,TRBV5-1,TRBD2,TRBJ2-1,CASSLSGTSNEQFF,TGCGCCAGCAGCTTGTCCGGGACTAGCAATGAGCAGTTCTTC
.,TRBV20-1,.,TRBJ1-3,CSAREGGGVGNTIYF,TGCAGTGCTAGAGAGGGCGGGGGAGTCGGAAACACCATATATTTT
.,TRBV25-1,.,TRBJ2-5,CASSEVGRLQETQYF,TGTGCCAGCAGTGAAGTGGGTCGGCTACAAGAGACCCAGTACTTC
few,TRBV7-2,TRBD1,TRBJ1-2,CASSLGAGQGGYTF,TGTGCCAGCAGCTTAGGCGCCGGACAGGGTGGCTACACCTTC
.,TRBV4-2,TRBD2,TRBJ2-1,CASSQDSGGSYNEQFF,TGTGCCAGCAGCCAAGATAGCGGGGGCTCCTACAATGAGCAGTTCTTC
few,TRBV9,TRBD1,TRBJ2-6,CASSPWRDRRSGANVLTF,TGTGCCAGCTCTCCTTGGAGGGACAGGCGCTCTGGGGCCAACGTCCTGACTTTC
many,TRBV6-1,TRBD1,TRBJ2-7,CASTRGTGKYEQYF,TGTGCCAGCACTCGCGGGACAGGAAAATACGAGCAGTACTTC
.,TRBV2,.,TRBJ2-7,CASSLYGQAYEQYF,TGTGCCAGCAGCTTATATGGCCAGGCCTACGAGCAGTACTTC
.,TRBV7-7,TRBD1,TRBJ2-5,CASSSTGLETQYF,TGTGCCAGCAGCTCGACAGGGTTGGAGACCCAGTACTTC
.,TRBV15,.,TRBJ1-1,CATLGPYTEAFF,TGTGCCACCCTCGGACCTTACACTGAAGCTTTCTTT
many,TRBV5-8,TRBD1,TRBJ2-2,CASSLGGGDTGELFF,TGTGCCAGCAGCTTGGGAGGGGGCGACACCGGGGAGCTGTTTTTT
.,TRBV3-1,TRBD1,TRBJ1-5,CASSPTTGAYQPQHF,TGTGCCAGCAGTCCGACGACAGGGGCGTATCAGCCCCAGCATTTT
.,TRBV27,.,TRBJ1-5,CASWGNSNQPQHF,TGTGCCAGCTGGGGAAATAGCAATCAGCCCCAGCATTTT
many,TRBV15,.,TRBJ1-3,CATSSEGTISGNTIYF,TGTGCCACCAGCAGTGAGGGGACGATCTCTGGAAACACCATATATTTT
.,TRBV2,.,TRBJ2-7,CASSDPYEQYF,TGTGCCAGCAGTGATCCCTACGAGCAGTACTTC
.,TRBV6-2/TRBV6-3,TRBD1,TRBJ2-1,CASGDRGGYNKQFF,TGTGCCAGTGGGGACAGGGGAGGCTACAATAAGCAGTTCTTC
.,TRBV28,TRBD2,TRBJ2-3,CASSMGLAGGQDTQYF,TGTGCCAGCAGCATGGGACTAGCGGGGGGGCAAGATACGCAGTATTTT
.,TRBV5-4,TRBD2,TRBJ2-5,CASSFSGGAETQYF,TGTGCCAGCAGCTTCAGCGGGGGGGCGGAGACCCAGTACTTC
many,TRBV2,.,TRBJ2-1,CASSEDNAGDNEQFF,TGTGCCAGCAGCGAGGACAATGCAGGAGACAATGAGCAGTTCTTC
.,TRBV19,TRBD1,TRBJ2-2,CASSDRGPMNTGELFF,TGTGCCAGTAGTGACAGGGGCCCGATGAACACCGGGGAGCTGTTTTTT
.,TRBV25-1,.,TRBJ1-1,CASKQGWTEAFF,TGTGCCAGTAAGCAGGGCTGGACTGAAGCTTTCTTT